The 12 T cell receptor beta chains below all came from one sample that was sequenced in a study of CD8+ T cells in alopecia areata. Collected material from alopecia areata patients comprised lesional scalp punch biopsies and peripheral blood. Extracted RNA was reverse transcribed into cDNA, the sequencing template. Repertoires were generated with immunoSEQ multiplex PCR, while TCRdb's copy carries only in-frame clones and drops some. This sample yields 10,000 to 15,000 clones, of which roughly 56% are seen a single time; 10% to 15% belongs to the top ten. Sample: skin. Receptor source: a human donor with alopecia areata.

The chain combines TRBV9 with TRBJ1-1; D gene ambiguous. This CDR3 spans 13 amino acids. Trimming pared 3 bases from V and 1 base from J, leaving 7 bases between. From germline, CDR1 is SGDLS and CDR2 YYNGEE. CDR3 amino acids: CASSEEGNTEAFF. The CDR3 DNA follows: TGTGCCAGCAGCGAGGAGGGGAACACTGAAGCTTTCTTT.

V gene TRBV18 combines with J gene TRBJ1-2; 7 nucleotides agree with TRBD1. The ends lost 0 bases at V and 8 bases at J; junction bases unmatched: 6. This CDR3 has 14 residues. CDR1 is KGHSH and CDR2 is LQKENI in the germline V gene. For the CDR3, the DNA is TGTGCCAGCTCACCACCGGACAGGAGCGGAGGCTACACCTTC. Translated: CASSPPDRSGGYTF.

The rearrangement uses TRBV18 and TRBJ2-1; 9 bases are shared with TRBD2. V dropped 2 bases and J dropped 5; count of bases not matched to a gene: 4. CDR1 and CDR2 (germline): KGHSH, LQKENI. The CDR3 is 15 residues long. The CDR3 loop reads CASSPGLATHNEQFF. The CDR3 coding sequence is TGTGCCAGCTCACCAGGACTAGCGACGCACAATGAGCAGTTCTTC.

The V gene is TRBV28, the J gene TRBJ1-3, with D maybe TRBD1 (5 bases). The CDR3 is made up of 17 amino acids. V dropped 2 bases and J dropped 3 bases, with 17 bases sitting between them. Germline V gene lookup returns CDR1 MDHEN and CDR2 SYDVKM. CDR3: CASSLGGGTADGNTIYF. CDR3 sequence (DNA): TGTGCCAGCAGTTTAGGCGGGGGGACTGCGGATGGAAACACCATATATTTT.

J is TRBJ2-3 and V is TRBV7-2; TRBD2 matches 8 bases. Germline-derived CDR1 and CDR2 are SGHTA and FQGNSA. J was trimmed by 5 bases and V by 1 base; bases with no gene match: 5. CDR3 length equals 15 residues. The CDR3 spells CASSLGSGEVDTQYF. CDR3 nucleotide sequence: TGTGCCAGCAGCTTAGGTAGCGGGGAGGTAGATACGCAGTATTTT. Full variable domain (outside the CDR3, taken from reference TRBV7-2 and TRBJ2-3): GAGVSQSPSNKVTEKGKDVELRCDPISGHTALYWYRQSLGQGLEFLIYFQGNSAPDKSGLPSDRFSAERTGGSVSTLTIQRTQQEDSAVYLCASSLGSGEVDTQYFGPGTRLTVL.

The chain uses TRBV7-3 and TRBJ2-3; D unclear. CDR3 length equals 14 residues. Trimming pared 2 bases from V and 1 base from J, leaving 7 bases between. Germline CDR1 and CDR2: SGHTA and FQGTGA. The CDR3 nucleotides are TGTGCCAGCAGCTTAGGAGTCGGCACAGATACGCAGTATTTT. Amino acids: CASSLGVGTDTQYF.

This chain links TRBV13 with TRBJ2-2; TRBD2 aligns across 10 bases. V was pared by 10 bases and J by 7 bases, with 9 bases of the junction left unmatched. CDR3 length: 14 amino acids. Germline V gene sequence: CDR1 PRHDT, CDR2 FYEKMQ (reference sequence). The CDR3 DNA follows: TGTGCCACCTCTAGCGGGGGAAAGGGCGGGGAGCTGTTTTTT. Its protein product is CATSSGGKGGELFF.

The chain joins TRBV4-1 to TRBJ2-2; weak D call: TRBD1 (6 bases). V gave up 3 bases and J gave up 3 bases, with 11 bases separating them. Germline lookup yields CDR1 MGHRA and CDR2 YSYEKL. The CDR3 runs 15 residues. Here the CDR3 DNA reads TGCGCCAGCAGCCAGTCAGGGGTCGACACCGGGGAGCTGTTTTTT. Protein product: CASSQSGVDTGELFF.

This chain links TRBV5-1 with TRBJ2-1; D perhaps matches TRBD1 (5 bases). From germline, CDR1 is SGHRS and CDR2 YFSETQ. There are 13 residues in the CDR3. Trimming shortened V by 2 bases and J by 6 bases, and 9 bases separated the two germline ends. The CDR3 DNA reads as TGCGCCAGCAGCTTTCCAGGGTCCAATGAGCAGTTCTTC. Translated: CASSFPGSNEQFF.

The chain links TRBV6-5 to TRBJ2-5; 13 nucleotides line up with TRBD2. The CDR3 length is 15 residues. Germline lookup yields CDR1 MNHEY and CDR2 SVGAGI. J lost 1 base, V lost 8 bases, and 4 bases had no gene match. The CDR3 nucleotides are TGTGCCAGCGGACTAGCGGGAGCAGTCCAAGAGACCCAGTACTTC. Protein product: CASGLAGAVQETQYF.

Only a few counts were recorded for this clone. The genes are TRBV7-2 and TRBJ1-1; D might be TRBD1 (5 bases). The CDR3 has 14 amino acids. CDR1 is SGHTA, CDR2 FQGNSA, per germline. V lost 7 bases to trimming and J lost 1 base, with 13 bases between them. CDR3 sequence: CASTGGGRNTEAFF. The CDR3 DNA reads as TGTGCCAGCACCGGGGGAGGTCGGAACACTGAAGCTTTCTTT.

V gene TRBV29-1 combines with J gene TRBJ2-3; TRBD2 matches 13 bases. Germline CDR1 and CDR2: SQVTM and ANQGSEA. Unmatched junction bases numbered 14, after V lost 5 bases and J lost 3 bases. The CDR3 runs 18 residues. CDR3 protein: CSVLLSWTSGGKTDTQYF. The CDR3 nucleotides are TGCAGCGTTCTTCTCTCCTGGACTAGCGGGGGAAAAACAGATACGCAGTATTTT.